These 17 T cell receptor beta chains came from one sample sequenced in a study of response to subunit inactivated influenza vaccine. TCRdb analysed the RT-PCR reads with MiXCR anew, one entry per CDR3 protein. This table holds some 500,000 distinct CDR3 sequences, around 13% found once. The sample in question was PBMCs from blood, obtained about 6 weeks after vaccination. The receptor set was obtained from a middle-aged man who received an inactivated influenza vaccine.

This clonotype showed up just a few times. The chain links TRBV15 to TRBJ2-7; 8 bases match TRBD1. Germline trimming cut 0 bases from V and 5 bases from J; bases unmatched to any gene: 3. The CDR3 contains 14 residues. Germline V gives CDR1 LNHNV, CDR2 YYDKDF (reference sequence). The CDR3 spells CATSRDRGLNEQYF. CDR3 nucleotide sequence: TGTGCCACCAGCAGAGACAGGGGGCTTAACGAGCAGTACTTC. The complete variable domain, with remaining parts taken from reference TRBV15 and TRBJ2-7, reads DAMVIQNPRYQVTQFGKPVTLSCSQTLNHNVMYWYQQKSSQAPKLLFHYYDKDFNNEADTPDNFQSRRPNTSFCFLDIRSPGLGDTAMYLCATSRDRGLNEQYFGPGTRLTVT.

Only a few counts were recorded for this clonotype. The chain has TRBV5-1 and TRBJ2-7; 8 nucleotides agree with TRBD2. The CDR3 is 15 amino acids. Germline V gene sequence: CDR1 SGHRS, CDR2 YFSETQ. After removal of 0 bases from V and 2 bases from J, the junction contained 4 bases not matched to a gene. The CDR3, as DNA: TGCGCCAGCAGCTTGGTTTCGGGGGGGCCCTACGAGCAGTACTTC. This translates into CASSLVSGGPYEQYF.

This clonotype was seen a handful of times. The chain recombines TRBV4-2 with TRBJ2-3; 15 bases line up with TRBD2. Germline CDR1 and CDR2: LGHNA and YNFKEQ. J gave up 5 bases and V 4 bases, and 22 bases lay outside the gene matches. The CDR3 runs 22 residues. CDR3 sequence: CASSPQGAWTSGRVQGGDTQYF. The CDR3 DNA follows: TGTGCCAGCAGCCCTCAGGGGGCTTGGACTAGCGGGAGGGTTCAGGGAGGAGATACGCAGTATTTT.

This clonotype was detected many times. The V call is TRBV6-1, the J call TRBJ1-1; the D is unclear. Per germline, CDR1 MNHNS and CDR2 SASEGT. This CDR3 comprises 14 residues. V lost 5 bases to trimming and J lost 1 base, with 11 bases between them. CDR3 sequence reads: CASSPMAGNTEAFF. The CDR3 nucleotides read TGTGCCAGCAGTCCCATGGCGGGGAACACTGAAGCTTTCTTT.

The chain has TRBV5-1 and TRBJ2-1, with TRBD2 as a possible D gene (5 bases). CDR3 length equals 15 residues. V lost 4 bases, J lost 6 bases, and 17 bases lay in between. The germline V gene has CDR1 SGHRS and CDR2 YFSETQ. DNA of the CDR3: TGCGCCAGCAGCCCCAGCTCGGTGGGGAGCAATGAGCAGTTCTTC. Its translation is CASSPSSVGSNEQFF.

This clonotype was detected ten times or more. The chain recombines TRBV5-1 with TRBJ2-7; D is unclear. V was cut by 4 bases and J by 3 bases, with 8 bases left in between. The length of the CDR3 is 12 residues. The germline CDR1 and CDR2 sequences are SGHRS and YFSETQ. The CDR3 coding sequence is TGCGCCAGCAGCGCCAATTTCTACGAGCAGTACTTC. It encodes CASSANFYEQYF.

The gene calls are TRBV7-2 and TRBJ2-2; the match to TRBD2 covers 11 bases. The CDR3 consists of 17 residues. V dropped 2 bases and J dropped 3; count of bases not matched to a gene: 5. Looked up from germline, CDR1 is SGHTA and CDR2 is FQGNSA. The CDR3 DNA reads TGTGCCAGCAGCTTAACCCTAGCGGGAGGTTACACCGGGGAGCTGTTTTTT. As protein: CASSLTLAGGYTGELFF.

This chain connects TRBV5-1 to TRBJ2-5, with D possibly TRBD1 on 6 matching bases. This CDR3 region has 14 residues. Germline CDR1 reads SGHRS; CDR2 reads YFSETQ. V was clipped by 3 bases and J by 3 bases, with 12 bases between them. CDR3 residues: CASSWGAGEETQYF. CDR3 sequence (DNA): TGCGCCAGCAGCTGGGGCGCAGGGGAAGAGACCCAGTACTTC.

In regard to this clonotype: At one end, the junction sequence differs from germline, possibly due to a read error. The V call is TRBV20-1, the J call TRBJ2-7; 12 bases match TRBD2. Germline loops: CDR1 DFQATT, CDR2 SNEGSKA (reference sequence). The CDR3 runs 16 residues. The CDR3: CCASNLRLAGDYEQYF. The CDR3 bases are TGCTGTGCTAGCAACCTAAGACTAGCGGGAGACTACGAGCAGTACTTC.

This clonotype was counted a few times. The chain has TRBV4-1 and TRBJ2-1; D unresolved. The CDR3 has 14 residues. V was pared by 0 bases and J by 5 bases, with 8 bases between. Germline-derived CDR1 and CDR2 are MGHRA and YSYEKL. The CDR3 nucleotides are TGCGCCAGCAGCCAAGATGATGGTGACAATGAGCAGTTCTTC. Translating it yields CASSQDDGDNEQFF.

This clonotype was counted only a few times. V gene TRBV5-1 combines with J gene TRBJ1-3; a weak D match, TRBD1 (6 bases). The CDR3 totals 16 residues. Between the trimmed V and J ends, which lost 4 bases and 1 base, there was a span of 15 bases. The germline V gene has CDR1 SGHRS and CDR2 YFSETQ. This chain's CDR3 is CASSDIRGPSGNTIYF. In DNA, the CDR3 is TGCGCCAGCAGCGACATCAGGGGACCGTCTGGAAACACCATATATTTT.

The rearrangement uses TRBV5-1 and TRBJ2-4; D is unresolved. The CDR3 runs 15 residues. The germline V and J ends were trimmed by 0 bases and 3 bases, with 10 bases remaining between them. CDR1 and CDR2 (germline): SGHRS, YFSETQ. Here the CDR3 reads CASSLASGNKNIQYF. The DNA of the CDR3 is TGCGCCAGCAGCTTGGCATCCGGTAACAAAAACATTCAGTACTTC.

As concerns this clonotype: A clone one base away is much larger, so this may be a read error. DNA for the CDR3: TGCAGCGTTTCACTGGACCCAGAGACCCAGTACTTC. It is translated as CSVSLDPETQYF. This chain joins TRBV29-1 and TRBJ2-5; D is unclear. From germline, CDR1 is SQVTM and CDR2 ANQGSEA. The CDR3 sequence is 12 residues long. V lost 5 bases and J lost 4, with 11 bases in between. Supplemented by reference TRBV29-1 and TRBJ2-5, the full variable domain reads SAVISQKPSRDICQRGTSLTIQCQVDSQVTMMFWYRQQPGQSLTLIATANQGSEATYESGFVIDKFPISRPNLTFSTLTVSNMSPEDSSIYLCSVSLDPETQYFGPGTRLLVL.

CDR3 sequence reads: CASSQELWQPQHF. The CDR3 DNA follows: TGTGCCAGCAGCCAAGAATTGTGGCAGCCCCAGCATTTT. This chain joins TRBV4-2 and TRBJ1-5; D unresolved. The germline CDR1 and CDR2 sequences are LGHNA and YNFKEQ. This CDR3 has 13 residues. V shed 0 bases and J shed 7 bases, with 7 bases lying between them.

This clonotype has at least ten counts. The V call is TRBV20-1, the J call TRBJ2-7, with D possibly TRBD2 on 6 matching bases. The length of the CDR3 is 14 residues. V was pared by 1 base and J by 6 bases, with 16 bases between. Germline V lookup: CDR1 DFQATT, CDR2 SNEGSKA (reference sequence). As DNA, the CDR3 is TGCAGTGCTAGAGGGACTGGGGGGACGGGCGAGCAGTACTTC. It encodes CSARGTGGTGEQYF.

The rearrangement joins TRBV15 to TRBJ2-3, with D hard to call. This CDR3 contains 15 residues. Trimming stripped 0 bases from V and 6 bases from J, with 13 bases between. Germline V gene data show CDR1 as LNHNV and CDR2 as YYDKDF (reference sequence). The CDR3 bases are TGTGCCACCAGCAGAGATCGTTTGGTGGCCGATACGCAGTATTTT. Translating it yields CATSRDRLVADTQYF.

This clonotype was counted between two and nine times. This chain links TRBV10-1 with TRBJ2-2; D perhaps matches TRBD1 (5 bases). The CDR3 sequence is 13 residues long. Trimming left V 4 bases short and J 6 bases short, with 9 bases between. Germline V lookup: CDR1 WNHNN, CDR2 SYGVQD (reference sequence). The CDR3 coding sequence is TGCGCCAGCAGTGTGCAGGGATCCGGGGAGCTGTTTTTT. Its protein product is CASSVQGSGELFF.